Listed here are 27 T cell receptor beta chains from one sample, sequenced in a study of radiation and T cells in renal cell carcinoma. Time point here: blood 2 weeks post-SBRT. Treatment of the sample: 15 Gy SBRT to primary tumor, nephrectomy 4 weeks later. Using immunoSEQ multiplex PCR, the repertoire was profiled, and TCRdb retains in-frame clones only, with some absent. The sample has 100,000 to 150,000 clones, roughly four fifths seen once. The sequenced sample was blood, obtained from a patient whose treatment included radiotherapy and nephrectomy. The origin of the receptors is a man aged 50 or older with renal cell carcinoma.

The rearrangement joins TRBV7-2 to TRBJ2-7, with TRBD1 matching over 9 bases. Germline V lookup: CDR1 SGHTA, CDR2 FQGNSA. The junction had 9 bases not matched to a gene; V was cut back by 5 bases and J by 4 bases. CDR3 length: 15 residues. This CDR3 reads CASSPGQGKMYEQYF. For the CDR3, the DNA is TGTGCCAGCAGCCCCGGACAGGGGAAGATGTACGAGCAGTACTTC. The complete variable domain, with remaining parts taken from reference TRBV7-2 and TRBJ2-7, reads GAGVSQSPSNKVTEKGKDVELRCDPISGHTALYWYRQSLGQGLEFLIYFQGNSAPDKSGLPSDRFSAERTGGSVSTLTIQRTQQEDSAVYLCASSPGQGKMYEQYFGPGTRLTVT.

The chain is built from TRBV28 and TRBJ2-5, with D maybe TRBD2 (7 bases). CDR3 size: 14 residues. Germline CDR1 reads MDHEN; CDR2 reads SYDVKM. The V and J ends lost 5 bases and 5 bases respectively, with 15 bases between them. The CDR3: CASSLRGGLETQYF. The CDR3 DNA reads TGTGCCAGCAGTCTAAGGGGGGGTTTGGAGACCCAGTACTTC. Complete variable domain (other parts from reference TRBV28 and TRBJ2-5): DVKVTQSSRYLVKRTGEKVFLECVQDMDHENMFWYRQDPGLGLRLIYFSYDVKMKEKGDIPEGYSVSREKKERFSLILESASTNQTSMYLCASSLRGGLETQYFGPGTRLLVL.

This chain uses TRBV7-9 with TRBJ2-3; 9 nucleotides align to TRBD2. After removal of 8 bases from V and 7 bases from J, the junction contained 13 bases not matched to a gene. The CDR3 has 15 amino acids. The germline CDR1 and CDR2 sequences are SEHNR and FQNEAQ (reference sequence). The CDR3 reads CASVNSGSLEYTQYF. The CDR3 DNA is TGTGCCAGCGTTAATAGCGGGAGTTTGGAGTATACGCAGTATTTT.

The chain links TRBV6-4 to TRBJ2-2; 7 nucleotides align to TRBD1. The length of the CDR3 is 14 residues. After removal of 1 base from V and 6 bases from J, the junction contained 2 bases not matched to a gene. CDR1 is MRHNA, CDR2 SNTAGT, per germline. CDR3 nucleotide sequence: TGTGCCAGCAGTGACTTGACAGGGTCCGGGGAGCTGTTTTTT. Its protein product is CASSDLTGSGELFF.

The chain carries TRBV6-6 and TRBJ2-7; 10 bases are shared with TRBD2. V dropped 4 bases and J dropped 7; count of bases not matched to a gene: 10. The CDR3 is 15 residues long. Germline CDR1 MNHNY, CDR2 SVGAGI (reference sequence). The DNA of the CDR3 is TGTGCCAGCAGTTTCAATCCGGGACTAGCGAGGGAGCAGTACTTC. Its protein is CASSFNPGLAREQYF.

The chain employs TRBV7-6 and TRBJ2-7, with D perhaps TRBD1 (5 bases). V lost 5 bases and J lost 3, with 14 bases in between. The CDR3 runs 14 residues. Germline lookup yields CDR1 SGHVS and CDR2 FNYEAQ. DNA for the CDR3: TGTGCCAGCAGCCCACGACAGTTGGACTACGAGCAGTACTTC. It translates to CASSPRQLDYEQYF.

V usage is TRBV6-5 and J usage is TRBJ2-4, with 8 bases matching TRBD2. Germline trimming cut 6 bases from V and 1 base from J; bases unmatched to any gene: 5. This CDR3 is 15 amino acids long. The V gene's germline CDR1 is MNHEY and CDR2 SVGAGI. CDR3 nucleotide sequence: TGTGCCAGCAGGGACGGGGGGGCGGCCAAAAACATTCAGTACTTC. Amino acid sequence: CASRDGGAAKNIQYF.

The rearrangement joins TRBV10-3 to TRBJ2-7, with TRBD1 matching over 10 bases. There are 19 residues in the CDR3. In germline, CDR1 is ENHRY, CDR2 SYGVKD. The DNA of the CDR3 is TGTCCCACTACACGACCCACCGGGACAGGGGAAGAATATTACTACGAGCAGTACTTC. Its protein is CPTTRPTGTGEEYYYEQYF.

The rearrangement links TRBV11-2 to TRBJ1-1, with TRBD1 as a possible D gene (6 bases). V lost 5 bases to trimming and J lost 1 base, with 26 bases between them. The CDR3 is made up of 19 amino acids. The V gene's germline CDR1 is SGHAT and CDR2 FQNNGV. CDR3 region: CASSSIGQFIRRGNTEAFF. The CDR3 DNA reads TGTGCCAGCAGCAGCATTGGCCAATTTATTCGCAGGGGGAACACTGAAGCTTTCTTT.

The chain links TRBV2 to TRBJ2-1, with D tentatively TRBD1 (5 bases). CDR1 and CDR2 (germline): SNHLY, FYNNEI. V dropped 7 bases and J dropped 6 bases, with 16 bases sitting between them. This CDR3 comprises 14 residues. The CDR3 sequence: CASTAGWGPNEQFF. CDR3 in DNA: TGTGCCAGCACGGCAGGGTGGGGCCCCAATGAGCAGTTCTTC. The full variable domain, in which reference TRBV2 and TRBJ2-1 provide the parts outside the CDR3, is EPEVTQTPSHQVTQMGQEVILRCVPISNHLYFYWYRQILGQKVEFLVSFYNNEISEKSEIFDDQFSVERPDGSNFTLKIRSTKLEDSAMYFCASTAGWGPNEQFFGPGTRLTVL.

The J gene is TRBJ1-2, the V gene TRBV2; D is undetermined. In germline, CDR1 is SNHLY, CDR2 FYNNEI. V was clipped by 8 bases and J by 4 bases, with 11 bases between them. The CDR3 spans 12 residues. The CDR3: CASRASRYGYTF. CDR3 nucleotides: TGTGCCAGCCGGGCGTCGCGCTATGGCTACACCTTC. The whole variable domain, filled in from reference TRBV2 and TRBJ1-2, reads EPEVTQTPSHQVTQMGQEVILRCVPISNHLYFYWYRQILGQKVEFLVSFYNNEISEKSEIFDDQFSVERPDGSNFTLKIRSTKLEDSAMYFCASRASRYGYTFGSGTRLTVV.

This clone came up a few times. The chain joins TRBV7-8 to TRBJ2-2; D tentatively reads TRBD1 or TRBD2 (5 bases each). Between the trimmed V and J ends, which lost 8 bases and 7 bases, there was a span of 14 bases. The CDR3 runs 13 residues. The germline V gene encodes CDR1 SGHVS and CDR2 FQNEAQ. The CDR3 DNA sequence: TGTGCCAGCCAGAGGGGAATTGGCGGGGAGCTGTTTTTT. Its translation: CASQRGIGGELFF.

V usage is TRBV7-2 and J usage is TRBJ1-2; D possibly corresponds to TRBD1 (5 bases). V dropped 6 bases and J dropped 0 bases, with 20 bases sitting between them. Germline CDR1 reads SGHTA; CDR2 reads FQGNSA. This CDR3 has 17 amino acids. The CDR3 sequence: CASSFNPPGTTNYGYTF. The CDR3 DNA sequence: TGTGCCAGCAGTTTTAACCCCCCCGGGACTACTAACTATGGCTACACCTTC.

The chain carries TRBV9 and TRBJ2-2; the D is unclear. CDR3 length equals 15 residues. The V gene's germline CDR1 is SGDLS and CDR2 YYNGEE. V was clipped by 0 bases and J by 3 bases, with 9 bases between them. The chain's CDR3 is CASSVVGSHTGELFF. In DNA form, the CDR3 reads TGTGCCAGCAGCGTAGTTGGTTCGCACACCGGGGAGCTGTTTTTT.

The CDR3 DNA is TGTGCCAGCAGGGCCCGTTCCGGGACCGATGGCTACACCTTC. Amino acids: CASRARSGTDGYTF. The chain combines TRBV27 with TRBJ1-2; perhaps TRBD1 as D (5 bases). CDR1 MNHEY and CDR2 SMNVEV come from the germline V gene (reference sequence). The CDR3 runs to 14 residues. V lost 6 bases to trimming and J lost 6 bases, with 17 bases between them.

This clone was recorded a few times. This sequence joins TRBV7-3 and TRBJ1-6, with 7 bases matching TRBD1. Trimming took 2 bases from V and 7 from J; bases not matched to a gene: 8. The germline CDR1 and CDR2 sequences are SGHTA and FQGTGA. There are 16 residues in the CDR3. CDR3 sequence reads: CASSLFPGGSNSPLHF. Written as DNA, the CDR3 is TGTGCCAGCAGCTTATTCCCAGGGGGGTCGAATTCACCCCTCCACTTT. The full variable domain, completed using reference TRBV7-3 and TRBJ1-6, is GAGVSQTPSNKVTEKGKYVELRCDPISGHTALYWYRQSLGQGPEFLIYFQGTGAADDSGLPNDRFFAVRPEGSVSTLKIQRTERGDSAVYLCASSLFPGGSNSPLHFGNGTRLTVT.

The CDR3: CASSHLAGAYNEQFF. CDR3 DNA sequence: TGTGCCAGTAGTCACCTAGCGGGAGCCTACAATGAGCAGTTCTTC. V usage is TRBV19 and J usage is TRBJ2-1; 10 bases are a match to TRBD2. V lost 5 bases to trimming and J lost 2 bases; unmatched junction nucleotides: 3. The CDR3 spans 15 residues. Germline V gives CDR1 LNHDA, CDR2 SQIVND (reference sequence).

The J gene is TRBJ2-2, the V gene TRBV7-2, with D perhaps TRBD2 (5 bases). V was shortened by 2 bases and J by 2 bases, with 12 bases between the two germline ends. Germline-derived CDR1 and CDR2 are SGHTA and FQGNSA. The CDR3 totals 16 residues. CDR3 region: CASSLLLGINTGELFF. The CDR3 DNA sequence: TGTGCCAGCAGCTTATTACTAGGGATCAACACCGGGGAGCTGTTTTTT. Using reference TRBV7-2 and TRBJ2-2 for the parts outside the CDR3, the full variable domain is GAGVSQSPSNKVTEKGKDVELRCDPISGHTALYWYRQSLGQGLEFLIYFQGNSAPDKSGLPSDRFSAERTGGSVSTLTIQRTQQEDSAVYLCASSLLLGINTGELFFGEGSRLTVL.

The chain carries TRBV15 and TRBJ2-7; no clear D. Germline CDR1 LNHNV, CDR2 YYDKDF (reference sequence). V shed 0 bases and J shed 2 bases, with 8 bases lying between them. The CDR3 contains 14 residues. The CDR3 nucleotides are TGTGCCACCAGCAGAGAGGGTCCCCCCTACGAGCAGTACTTC. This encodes CATSREGPPYEQYF.

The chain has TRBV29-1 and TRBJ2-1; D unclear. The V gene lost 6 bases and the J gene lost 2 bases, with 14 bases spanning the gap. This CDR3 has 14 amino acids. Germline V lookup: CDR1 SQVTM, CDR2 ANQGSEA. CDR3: CSVPDKKTYNEQFF. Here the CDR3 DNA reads TGCAGCGTGCCAGATAAAAAGACCTACAATGAGCAGTTCTTC.

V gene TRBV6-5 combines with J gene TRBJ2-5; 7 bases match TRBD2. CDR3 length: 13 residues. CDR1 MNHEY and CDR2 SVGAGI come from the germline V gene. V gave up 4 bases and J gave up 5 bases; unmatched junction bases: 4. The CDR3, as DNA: TGTGCCAGCAGTTCGCGGGGGAGTGAGACCCAGTACTTC. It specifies CASSSRGSETQYF.

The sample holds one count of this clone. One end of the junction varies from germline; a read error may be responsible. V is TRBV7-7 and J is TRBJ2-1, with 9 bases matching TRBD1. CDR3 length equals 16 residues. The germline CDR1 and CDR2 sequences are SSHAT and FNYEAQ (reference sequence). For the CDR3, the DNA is TGTGCTAGCAGCTTAGTGGGAGGGACAGGGTCGTCGGAGCAGTTCTTC. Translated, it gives CASSLVGGTGSSEQFF. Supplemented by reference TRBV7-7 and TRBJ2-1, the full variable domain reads GAGVSQSPRYKVTKRGQDVTLRCDPISSHATLYWYQQALGQGPEFLTYFNYEAQPDKSGLPSDRFSAERPEGSISTLTIQRTEQRDSAMYRCASSLVGGTGSSEQFFGPGTRLTVL.

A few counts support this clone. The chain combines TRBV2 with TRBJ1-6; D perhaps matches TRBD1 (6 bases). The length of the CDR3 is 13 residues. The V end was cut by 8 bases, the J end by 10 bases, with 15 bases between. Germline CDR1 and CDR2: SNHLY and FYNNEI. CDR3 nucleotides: TGTGCCAGCTCCCGGGGGGGGGCGTCACCCCTCCACTTT. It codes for CASSRGGASPLHF.

In DNA form, the CDR3 reads TGTGCCAGCTCCGCGGCACCTAATCTTAACTATGGCTACACCTTC. Protein product: CASSAAPNLNYGYTF. The J gene is TRBJ1-2, the V gene TRBV7-2; D ambiguous. CDR1 is SGHTA, CDR2 FQGNSA, per germline. This CDR3 has 15 residues. V was cut by 8 bases and J by 1 base, with 17 bases left in between.

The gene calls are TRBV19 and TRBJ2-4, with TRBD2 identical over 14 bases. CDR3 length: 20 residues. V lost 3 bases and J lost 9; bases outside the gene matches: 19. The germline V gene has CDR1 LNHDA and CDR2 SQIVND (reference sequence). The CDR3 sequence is CASSIRTVGLAGVGGGIQYF. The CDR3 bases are TGTGCCAGTAGTATCCGGACAGTGGGACTAGCGGGAGTTGGGGGAGGCATTCAGTACTTC.

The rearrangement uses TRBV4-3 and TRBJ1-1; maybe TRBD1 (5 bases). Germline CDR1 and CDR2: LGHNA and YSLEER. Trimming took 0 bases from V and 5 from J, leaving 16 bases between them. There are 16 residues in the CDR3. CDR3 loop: CASSQDLLRVGTEAFF. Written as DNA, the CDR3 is TGCGCCAGCAGCCAAGATCTTCTCAGGGTAGGGACTGAAGCTTTCTTT.

The CDR3 region has the DNA TGCGCCAGCAGACCCGGGACAGGAACCTACGAGCAGTACTTC. It yields the protein CASRPGTGTYEQYF. The J gene is TRBJ2-7, the V gene TRBV10-2; 8 bases agree with TRBD1. The CDR3 consists of 14 residues. Germline V gene lookup returns CDR1 WSHSY and CDR2 SAAADI. With 6 bases clipped from V and 2 bases from J, the junction kept 6 bases outside the gene matches.